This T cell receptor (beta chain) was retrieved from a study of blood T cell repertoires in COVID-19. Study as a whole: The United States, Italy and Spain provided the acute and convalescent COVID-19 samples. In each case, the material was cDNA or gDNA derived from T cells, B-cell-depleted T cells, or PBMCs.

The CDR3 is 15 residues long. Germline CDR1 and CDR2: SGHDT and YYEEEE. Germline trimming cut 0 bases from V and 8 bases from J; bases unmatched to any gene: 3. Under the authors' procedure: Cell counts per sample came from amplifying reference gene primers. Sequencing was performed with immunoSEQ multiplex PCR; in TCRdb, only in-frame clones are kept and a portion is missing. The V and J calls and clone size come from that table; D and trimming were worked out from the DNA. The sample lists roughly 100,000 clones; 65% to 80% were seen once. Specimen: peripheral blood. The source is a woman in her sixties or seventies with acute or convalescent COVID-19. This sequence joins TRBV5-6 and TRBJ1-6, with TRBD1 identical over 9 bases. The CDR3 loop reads CASSLAGQGYSPLHF. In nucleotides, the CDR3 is TGTGCCAGCAGCTTGGCAGGACAGGGGTATTCACCCCTCCACTTT. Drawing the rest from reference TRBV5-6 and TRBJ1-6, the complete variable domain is DAGVTQSPTHLIKTRGQQVTLRCSPKSGHDTVSWYQQALGQGPQFIFQYYEEEERQRGNFPDRFSGHQFPNYSSELNVNALLLGDSALYLCASSLAGQGYSPLHFGNGTRLTVT.